This TCR beta chain stems from a study of blood T cell repertoires in COVID-19 (dated by TCRdb to the early 2020s). About the investigation overall: Samples covering the acute and convalescent phases of COVID-19 were provided by collaborators in the United States, Italy and Spain. Subjects who had been exposed to COVID-19, were actively infected with it, or had recovered from it provided the deeply sampled blood TCRbeta repertoires that made up the dataset. The samples were drawn from the first 160 participants of the ongoing ImmuneRACE study and from 1,254 subjects provided by 6 global collaborators. Where HLA class I and class II types were available, the types were taken from metadata supplied by the sample provider, not from assay-based typing. The prospective study material was composed of cDNA or gDNA derived from T cells, B-cell-depleted T cells, or PBMCs. The repertoires were made available in a free public database intended to serve as a resource for research on the immune response to SARS-CoV-2. The sample metadata nearly always contained a de-identified subject ID, COVID-19 status, age in years and sex. What the authors observed across the whole study: Clinical and demographic metadata were provided uncurated, with the amount varying by source and participant.

Reading from cysteine to phenylalanine, the CDR3 counts 14 amino acids. The kept DNA is CDR3 alone, 42 bases in frame from the first base. In the germline V gene, CDR1 corresponds to MNHEY and CDR2 to SVGAGI. V is cut by 5 bases and J by 4 bases, and the space between the germline ends is 13 bases. The immunoSEQ Assay, a bias-controlled multiplex PCR, was used to amplify TCRbeta CDR3 regions from genomic DNA. Under the source paper's analysis protocol: The number of nucleated cells in each sample was estimated from the amplification of reference gene primers within the assay. To quantify the absolute abundance of each unique TCRbeta CDR3 rearrangement, sequence reads were collapsed and filtered. Productive Simpson clonality was computed per sample as the square root of Simpson's diversity index over productive rearrangements. Sourced from immuneACCESS, this table was stored by TCRdb with only in-frame sequences that have V and J called. A share of the clones is absent; for the studies checked, an unresolved V gene accounts for under half, and the remainder has no known explanation. The V and J calls and clone size were taken over from that table, and D and trimming were inferred from the DNA. The sample table holds about 130,000 clones, of which about 86% were seen once. The ten most abundant clones make up roughly 15% of the sample.

Comment on this clone: Its antigen specificity is not known. Per-base quality was not reported, and no clone a single base away is much larger than it.

Collaborating institutions collected whole blood in K2EDTA tubes following their own protocols. For TCRbeta analysis, collaborators shipped samples as frozen whole blood, isolated PBMCs, or DNA extracted from either of those sample types. The chain couples TRBV6-5 to TRBJ2-3, and possibly TRBD1, on 5 matching bases. The sequenced material came from peripheral blood. The clonotype comes from a woman aged 45-60 years with acute or convalescent COVID-19. In nucleotide form, the sequence is TGTGCCAGCAGTAGGGGCCAATGGGCAGATACGCAGTATTTT. Its protein product is CASSRGQWADTQYF.